The 11 T cell receptor beta chains reported below all come from one sample, sequenced in a study of T cell responses to AZD1222 COVID-19 vaccine. Assay used: immunoSEQ multiplex PCR; TCRdb lists only in-frame clones, some missing. The sample has some 120,000 clones; 80% to 90% are singletons. The source material was peripheral blood, sampled on day 0 of AZD1222 vaccination. All receptors derive from an adult in good health.

DNA for the CDR3: TGTGCCAGCTCACCAGAGCAGGGGCCTAATTCACCCCTCCACTTT. Translation gives CASSPEQGPNSPLHF. This chain links TRBV18 with TRBJ1-6, with a possible D match to TRBD1 (6 bases). V was pared by 2 bases and J by 6 bases, with 11 bases between. Looked up from germline, CDR1 is KGHSH and CDR2 is LQKENI. The CDR3 length is 15 residues.

The rearrangement joins TRBV5-1 to TRBJ1-2; D might be TRBD1 (6 bases). V lost 2 bases, J lost 7 bases, and 9 bases lay in between. The CDR3 has 12 amino acids. CDR1 and CDR2 (germline): SGHRS, YFSETQ. The CDR3 coding sequence is TGCGCCAGCAGCTTAACAGGGACTGGCTACACCTTC. It codes for CASSLTGTGYTF.

The chain links TRBV19 to TRBJ1-1; unclear D gene. V shed 6 bases and J shed 4 bases, with 18 bases lying between them. Germline V gene data show CDR1 as LNHDA and CDR2 as SQIVND (reference sequence). The CDR3 is 15 amino acids. In DNA form, the CDR3 reads TGTGCCAGTAGATGGAGAAGCACCTTGGGCACTGAAGCTTTCTTT. The encoded protein is CASRWRSTLGTEAFF.

The V gene is TRBV5-1, the J gene TRBJ2-3; TRBD2 matches 7 bases. The CDR3 length is 19 residues. Per the germline V gene, CDR1 is SGHRS and CDR2 is YFSETQ. V lost 4 bases to trimming and J lost 6 bases; unmatched junction nucleotides: 23. CDR3 DNA: TGCGCCAGCAGCACATTTCCCCTAGCGGAGTCGGTAGGCGGGGATACGCAGTATTTT. Its translation: CASSTFPLAESVGGDTQYF.

The chain couples TRBV9 to TRBJ1-3; weak D call: TRBD1 (5 bases). The V and J ends lost 0 bases and 3 bases respectively, with 10 bases between them. Germline-derived CDR1 and CDR2 are SGDLS and YYNGEE. The CDR3 spans 15 residues. CDR3 sequence reads: CASSVAGNGGNTIYF. The CDR3 bases are TGTGCCAGCAGCGTAGCAGGGAATGGTGGAAACACCATATATTTT.

This chain links TRBV21-1 with TRBJ2-2; the table's TRBD2 call for D was not verified on the DNA. TRBV21-1 corresponds to a pseudogene. The CDR3 is made up of 15 amino acids. The CDR3 nucleotides are TGTGCCAGCAGACTACACCACTCAAACACCGGGGAGCTGTTTTTT. As protein: CASRLHHSNTGELFF.

There are a few counts of this clone. This chain links TRBV6-2 or TRBV6-3 with TRBJ2-5; the D gene is possibly TRBD2 (5 bases). The germline V gene has CDR1 MNHEY and CDR2 SVGEGT. The CDR3 sequence is 13 residues long. The germline V and J ends were trimmed by 3 bases and 3 bases, with 8 bases remaining between them. CDR3 DNA: TGTGCCAGCAGTTATGTGGGAGAAGAGACCCAGTACTTC. Translating gives CASSYVGEETQYF.

The chain uses TRBV7-2 and TRBJ2-3; 9 bases agree with TRBD1. Per the germline V gene, CDR1 is SGHTA and CDR2 is FQGNSA. The length of the CDR3 is 15 residues. With V trimmed by 5 bases and J by 7 bases, 10 bases remained unmatched. DNA for the CDR3: TGTGCCAGCAGCCCGGACAGGGGAGGCCGTCATACGCAGTATTTT. It is translated as CASSPDRGGRHTQYF.

On this clone: Additional DNA sequences in this sample encode the identical CDR3. This rearrangement joins TRBV5-1 to TRBJ2-5; no reliable D call. Germline assignment: CDR1 SGHRS and CDR2 YFSETQ. The CDR3 contains 12 residues. Trimming cost V 0 bases and J 5 bases, with 5 bases left between them. CDR3 residues: CASSLVGETQYF. CDR3 bases: TGCGCCAGCAGCTTGGTGGGGGAGACCCAGTACTTC.

V usage is TRBV19 and J usage is TRBJ2-2, with D possibly matching TRBD2 (5 bases). The CDR3 is 15 residues long. The germline V gene has CDR1 LNHDA and CDR2 SQIVND (reference sequence). The germline V and J ends were trimmed by 3 bases and 7 bases, with 15 bases remaining between them. The CDR3 sequence is CASSIVDAGVGELFF. In nucleotides, the CDR3 is TGTGCCAGTAGTATTGTGGACGCGGGCGTCGGGGAGCTGTTTTTT.

V and J are TRBV7-2 and TRBJ2-2, with 7 bases identical to TRBD1. V trimming: 1 base; J trimming: 4 bases; junction bases outside the gene matches: 6. Germline V gene lookup returns CDR1 SGHTA and CDR2 FQGNSA. The CDR3 is 16 residues long. CDR3: CASSLVVAGGTGELFF. CDR3 in DNA: TGTGCCAGCAGCTTAGTAGTCGCAGGGGGCACCGGGGAGCTGTTTTTT.